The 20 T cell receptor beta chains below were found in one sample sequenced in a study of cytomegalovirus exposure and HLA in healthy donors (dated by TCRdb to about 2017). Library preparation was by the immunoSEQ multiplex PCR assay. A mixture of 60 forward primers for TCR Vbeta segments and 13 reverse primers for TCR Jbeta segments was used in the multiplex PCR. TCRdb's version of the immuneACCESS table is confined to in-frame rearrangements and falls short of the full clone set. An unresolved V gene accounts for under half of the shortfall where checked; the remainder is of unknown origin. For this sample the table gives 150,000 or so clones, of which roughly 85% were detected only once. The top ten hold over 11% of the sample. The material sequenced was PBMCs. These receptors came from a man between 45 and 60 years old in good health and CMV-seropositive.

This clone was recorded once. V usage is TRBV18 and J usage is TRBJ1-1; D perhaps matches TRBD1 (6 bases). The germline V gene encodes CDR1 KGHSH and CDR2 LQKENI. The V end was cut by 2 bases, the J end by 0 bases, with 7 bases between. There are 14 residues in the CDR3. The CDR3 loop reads CASSPGQLNTEAFF. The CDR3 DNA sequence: TGTGCCAGCTCACCAGGACAGTTGAACACTGAAGCTTTCTTT. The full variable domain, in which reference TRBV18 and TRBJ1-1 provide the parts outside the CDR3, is NAGVMQNPRHLVRRRGQEARLRCSPMKGHSHVYWYRQLPEEGLKFMVYLQKENIIDESGMPKERFSAEFPKEGPSILRIQQVVRGDSAAYFCASSPGQLNTEAFFGQGTRLTVV.

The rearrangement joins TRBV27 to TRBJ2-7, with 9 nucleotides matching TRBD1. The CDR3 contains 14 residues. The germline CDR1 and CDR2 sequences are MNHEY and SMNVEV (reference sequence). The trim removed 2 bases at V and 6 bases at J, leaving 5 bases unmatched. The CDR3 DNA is TGTGCCAGCAGTTTAACAGGGGGCGCGTTCGAGCAGTACGTC. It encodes CASSLTGGAFEQYV.

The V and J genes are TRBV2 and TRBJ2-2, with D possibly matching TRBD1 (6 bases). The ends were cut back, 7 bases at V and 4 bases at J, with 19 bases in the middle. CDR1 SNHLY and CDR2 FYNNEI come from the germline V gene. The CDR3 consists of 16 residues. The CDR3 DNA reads TGTGCCAGCACCCGGAACAGGGTGTTTGGCACCGGGGAGCTGTTTTTT. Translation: CASTRNRVFGTGELFF.

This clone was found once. The CDR3 loop reads CASSRLAGGGAYEQYF. CDR3 sequence (DNA): TGCGCCAGCAGCCGACTAGCGGGGGGCGGCGCCTACGAGCAGTACTTC. The chain couples TRBV4-1 to TRBJ2-5, with TRBD2 matching 13 bases. The better agreement between TRBJ2-7 and the DNA end casts doubt on the J call. Germline CDR1 and CDR2: MGHRA and YSYEKL. The length of the CDR3 is 16 residues.

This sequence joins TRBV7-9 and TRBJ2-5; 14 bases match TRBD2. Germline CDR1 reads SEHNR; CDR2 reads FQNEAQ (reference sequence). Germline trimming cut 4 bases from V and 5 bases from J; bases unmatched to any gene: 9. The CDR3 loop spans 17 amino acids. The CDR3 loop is CASSSGTSGGRRETQYF. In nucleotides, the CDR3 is TGTGCCAGCAGCTCTGGGACTAGCGGGGGTAGGAGGGAGACCCAGTACTTC.

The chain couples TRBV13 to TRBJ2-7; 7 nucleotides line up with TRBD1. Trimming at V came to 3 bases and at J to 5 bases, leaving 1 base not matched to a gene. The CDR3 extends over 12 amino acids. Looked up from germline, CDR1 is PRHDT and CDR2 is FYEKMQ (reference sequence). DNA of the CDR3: TGTGCCAGCAGCTTCGGGACAGACGAGCAGTACGTC. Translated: CASSFGTDEQYV.

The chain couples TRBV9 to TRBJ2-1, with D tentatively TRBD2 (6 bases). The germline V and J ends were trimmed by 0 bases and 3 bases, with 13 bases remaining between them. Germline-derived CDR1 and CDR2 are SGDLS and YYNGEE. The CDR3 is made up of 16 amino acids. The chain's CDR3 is CASSVVRREYYNEQFF. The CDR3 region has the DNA TGTGCCAGCAGCGTAGTCAGGCGGGAATACTACAATGAGCAGTTCTTC. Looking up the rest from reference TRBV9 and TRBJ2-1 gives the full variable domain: DSGVTQTPKHLITATGQRVTLRCSPRSGDLSVYWYQQSLDQGLQFLIQYYNGEERAKGNILERFSAQQFPDLHSELNLSSLELGDSALYFCASSVVRREYYNEQFFGPGTRLTVL.

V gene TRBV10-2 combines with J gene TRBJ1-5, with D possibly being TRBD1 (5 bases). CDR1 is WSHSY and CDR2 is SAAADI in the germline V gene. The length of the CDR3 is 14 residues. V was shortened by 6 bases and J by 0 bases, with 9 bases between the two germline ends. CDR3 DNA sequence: TGCGCCAGCAGCGTGGGGGGTAGCAATCAGCCCCAGCATTTT. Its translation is CASSVGGSNQPQHF.

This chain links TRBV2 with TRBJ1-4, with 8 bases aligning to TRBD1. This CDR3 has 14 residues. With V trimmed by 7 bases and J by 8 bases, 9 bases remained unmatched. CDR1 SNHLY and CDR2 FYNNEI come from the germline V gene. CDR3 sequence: CASTVRTGPEKLFF. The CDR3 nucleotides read TGTGCCAGCACAGTAAGGACAGGGCCCGAAAAACTGTTTTTT.

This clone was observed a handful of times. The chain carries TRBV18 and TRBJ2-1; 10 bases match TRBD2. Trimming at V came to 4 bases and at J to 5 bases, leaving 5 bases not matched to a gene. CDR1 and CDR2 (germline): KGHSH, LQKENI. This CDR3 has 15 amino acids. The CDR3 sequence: CASSLSGGAHNEQFF. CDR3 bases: TGTGCCAGCTCACTAAGCGGGGGGGCCCACAATGAGCAGTTCTTC. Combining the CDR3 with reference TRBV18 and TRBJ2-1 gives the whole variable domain NAGVMQNPRHLVRRRGQEARLRCSPMKGHSHVYWYRQLPEEGLKFMVYLQKENIIDESGMPKERFSAEFPKEGPSILRIQQVVRGDSAAYFCASSLSGGAHNEQFFGPGTRLTVL.

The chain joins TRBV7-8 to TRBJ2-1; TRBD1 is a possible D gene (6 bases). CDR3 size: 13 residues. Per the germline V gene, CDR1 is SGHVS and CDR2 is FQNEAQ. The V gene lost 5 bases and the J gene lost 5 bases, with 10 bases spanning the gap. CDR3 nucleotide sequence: TGTGCCAGCAGCCAGGACAGACACAATGAGCAGTTCTTC. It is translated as CASSQDRHNEQFF.

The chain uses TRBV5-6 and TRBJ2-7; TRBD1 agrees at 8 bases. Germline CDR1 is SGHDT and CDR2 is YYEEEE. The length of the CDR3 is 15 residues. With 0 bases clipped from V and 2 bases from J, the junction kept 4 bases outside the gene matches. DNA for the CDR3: TGTGCCAGCAGCTTGGGGACAGGGAGCGCCTACGAGCAGTACGTC. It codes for CASSLGTGSAYEQYV.

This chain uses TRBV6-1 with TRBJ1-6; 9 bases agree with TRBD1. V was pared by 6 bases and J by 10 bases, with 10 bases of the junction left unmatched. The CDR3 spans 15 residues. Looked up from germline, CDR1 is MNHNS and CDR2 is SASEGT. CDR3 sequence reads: CASRAGQGRGSPLHF. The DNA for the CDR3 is TGTGCCAGCAGAGCCGGACAGGGGAGAGGGTCACCCCTCCACTTT.

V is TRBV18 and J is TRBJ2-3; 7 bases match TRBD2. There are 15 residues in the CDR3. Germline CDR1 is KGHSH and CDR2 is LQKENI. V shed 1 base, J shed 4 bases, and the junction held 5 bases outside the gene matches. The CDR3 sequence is CASSPQGGLSDTQYF. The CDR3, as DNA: TGTGCCAGCTCACCACAGGGAGGGTTGTCAGATACGCAGTATTTT.

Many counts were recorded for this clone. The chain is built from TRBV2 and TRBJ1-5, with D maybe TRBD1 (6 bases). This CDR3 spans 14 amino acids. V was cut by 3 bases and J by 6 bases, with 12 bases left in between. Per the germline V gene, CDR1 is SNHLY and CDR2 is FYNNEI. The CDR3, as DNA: TGTGCCAGCAGTGATTTACAGGGAGCTCAGCCCCAGCATTTT. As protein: CASSDLQGAQPQHF.

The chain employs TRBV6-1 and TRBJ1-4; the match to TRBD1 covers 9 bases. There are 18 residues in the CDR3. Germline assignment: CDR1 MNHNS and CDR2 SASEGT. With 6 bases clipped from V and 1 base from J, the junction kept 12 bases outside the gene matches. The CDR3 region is CASSETPGQGETNEKLFF. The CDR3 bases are TGTGCCAGCAGCGAAACACCGGGACAGGGAGAAACTAATGAAAAACTGTTTTTT.

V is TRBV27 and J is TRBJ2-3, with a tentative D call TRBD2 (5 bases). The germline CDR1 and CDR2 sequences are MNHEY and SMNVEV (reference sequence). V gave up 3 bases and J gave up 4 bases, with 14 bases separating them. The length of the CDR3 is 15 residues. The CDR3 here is CASSFIPEGADTQYF. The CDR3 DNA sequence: TGTGCCAGCAGTTTTATCCCCGAGGGCGCAGATACGCAGTATTTT.

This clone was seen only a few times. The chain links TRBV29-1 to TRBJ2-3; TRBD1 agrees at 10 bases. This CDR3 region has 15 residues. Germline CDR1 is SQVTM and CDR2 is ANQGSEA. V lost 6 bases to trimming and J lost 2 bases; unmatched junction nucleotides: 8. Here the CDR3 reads CSVKAGQGDTDTQYF. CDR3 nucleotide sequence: TGCAGCGTCAAAGCCGGACAGGGGGACACAGATACGCAGTATTTT.

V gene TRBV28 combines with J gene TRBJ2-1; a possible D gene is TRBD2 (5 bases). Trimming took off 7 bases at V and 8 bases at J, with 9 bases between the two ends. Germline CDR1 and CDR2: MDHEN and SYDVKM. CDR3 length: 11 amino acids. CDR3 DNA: TGTGCCAGCAACACTAGGGATGAGCAGTTCTTC. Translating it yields CASNTRDEQFF.

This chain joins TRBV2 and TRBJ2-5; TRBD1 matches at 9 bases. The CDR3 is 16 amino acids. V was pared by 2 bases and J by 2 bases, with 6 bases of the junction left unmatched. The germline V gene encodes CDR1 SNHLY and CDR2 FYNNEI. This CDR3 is CASSEMAGTGQETQYF. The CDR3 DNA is TGTGCCAGCAGTGAAATGGCTGGGACAGGGCAAGAGACCCAGTACTTC.